A single sample is the source of the 11 T cell receptor beta chains below, sequenced in a study of T cell responses to AZD1222 COVID-19 vaccine. The repertoire was sequenced with immunoSEQ multiplex PCR; TCRdb's copy has only in-frame clones and lacks some. Here the sample spans roughly 120,000 clones, roughly nine tenths being singletons. Material: peripheral blood, obtained on day 0 of AZD1222 vaccination. These receptors originate from an adult in good health.

The chain couples TRBV4-1 to TRBJ2-7; D gene ambiguous. The V end lost 1 base, the J end lost 3 bases, and 7 bases lay between the germline ends. The CDR3 loop spans 13 amino acids. Germline-derived CDR1 and CDR2 are MGHRA and YSYEKL. CDR3 amino acids: CASSQVPHYEQYF. In DNA form, the CDR3 reads TGCGCCAGCAGCCAAGTTCCTCACTACGAGCAGTACTTC.

V and J are TRBV30 and TRBJ1-1; D is unclear. Between the trimmed V and J ends, which lost 0 bases and 5 bases, there was a span of 10 bases. Germline V lookup: CDR1 GTSNPN, CDR2 SVGIG (reference sequence). This CDR3 is built from 13 residues. CDR3 nucleotide sequence: TGTGCCTGGAGTGTTGGCAGGCGAACTGAAGCTTTCTTT. Its protein product is CAWSVGRRTEAFF.

This clone was counted a single time. This chain links TRBV6-5 with TRBJ1-2; 10 nucleotides match TRBD1. Germline values: CDR1 MNHEY, CDR2 SVGAGI. The CDR3 extends over 15 amino acids. The V and J ends lost 5 bases and 4 bases, in that order; junction bases with no gene match: 7. The CDR3 spells CASSRDRGWGYGYTF. CDR3 in DNA: TGTGCCAGCAGTCGGGACAGGGGCTGGGGCTATGGCTACACCTTC.

The rearrangement joins TRBV27 to TRBJ2-5; maybe TRBD1 (5 bases). Germline lookup yields CDR1 MNHEY and CDR2 SMNVEV (reference sequence). V lost 5 bases and J lost 2, with 9 bases in between. This CDR3 has 13 amino acids. CDR3 nucleotide sequence: TGTGCCAGCAGTAGACAGATTCAAGAGACCCAGTACTTC. Translation gives CASSRQIQETQYF.

V gene TRBV5-1 combines with J gene TRBJ2-1; TRBD1 agrees at 7 bases. The CDR3 sequence is 14 residues long. The junction had 5 bases not matched to a gene; V was cut back by 4 bases and J by 4 bases. The V gene's germline CDR1 is SGHRS and CDR2 YFSETQ. The CDR3 loop reads CASSKGQNYNEQFF. In nucleotides, the CDR3 is TGCGCCAGCAGCAAGGGACAGAATTACAATGAGCAGTTCTTC.

This clone occurred once. The V call is TRBV6-6, the J call TRBJ2-7, with 9 bases aligning to TRBD1. Germline CDR1 reads MNHNY; CDR2 reads SVGAGI (reference sequence). V lost 6 bases, J lost 6 bases, and 9 bases stayed unmatched. This CDR3 region has 14 residues. In DNA form, the CDR3 reads TGTGCCAGCAGGCCGGGACAGGGTATTGTCGAGCAGTACTTC. Translating it yields CASRPGQGIVEQYF.

This clone was seen once. The J gene is TRBJ1-2, the V gene TRBV12-3 or TRBV12-4, with 9 positions matching TRBD1. V lost 4 bases, J lost 7 bases, and 4 bases stayed unmatched. This CDR3 is 13 amino acids long. The CDR3 sequence is CASSSRTGAGYTF. CDR3 in DNA: TGTGCCAGCAGTTCCCGGACAGGGGCTGGCTACACCTTC.

The chain combines TRBV5-1 with TRBJ1-2; D might be TRBD1 (6 bases). The CDR3 extends over 12 amino acids. Per germline, CDR1 SGHRS and CDR2 YFSETQ. Trimming removed 7 bases at V and 3 bases at J, with 10 bases between. In DNA, the CDR3 is TGCGCCAGCGTGGGGGCATACTATGGCTACACCTTC. Encoded protein: CASVGAYYGYTF. Full variable domain (rest looked up from reference TRBV5-1 and TRBJ1-2): KAGVTQTPRYLIKTRGQQVTLSCSPISGHRSVSWYQQTPGQGLQFLFEYFSETQRNKGNFPGRFSGRQFSNSRSEMNVSTLELGDSALYLCASVGAYYGYTFGSGTRLTVV.

CDR3 in amino acids: CASSIDTDPNTEAFF. CDR3 DNA sequence: TGTGCCAGTAGTATAGATACAGACCCGAACACTGAAGCTTTCTTT. V usage is TRBV19 and J usage is TRBJ1-1; no reliable D call. Per the germline V gene, CDR1 is LNHDA and CDR2 is SQIVND (reference sequence). The CDR3 has 15 amino acids. The ends were cut back, 0 bases at V and 1 base at J, with 9 bases in the middle.

The gene calls are TRBV5-1 and TRBJ2-5; 10 nucleotides agree with TRBD1. From germline, CDR1 is SGHRS and CDR2 YFSETQ. The CDR3 has 16 residues. Germline trimming cut 1 base from V and 1 base from J; bases unmatched to any gene: 4. In DNA form, the CDR3 reads TGCGCCAGCAGCTTGACGGGACAGGGGAGCCAAGAGACCCAGTACTTC. The encoded protein is CASSLTGQGSQETQYF.

The CDR3 is CASSSRQRGAEAFF. Here the CDR3 DNA reads TGTGCCAGCAGTTCCCGACAACGTGGGGCTGAAGCTTTCTTT. The chain recombines TRBV6-5 with TRBJ1-1, with D unresolved. Germline-derived CDR1 and CDR2 are MNHEY and SVGAGI. This CDR3 has 14 residues. Between the trimmed V and J ends, which lost 4 bases and 6 bases, there was a span of 15 bases.